The 13 T cell receptor beta chains reported below all come from one sample, sequenced in a study of cytomegalovirus exposure and HLA in healthy donors. Vbeta (60) and Jbeta (13) primers were used in the PCR. TCRdb's copy holds only in-frame clones and misses some; the assay was immunoSEQ multiplex PCR. The sample has about 98,000 clones, under 85% seen once; the top ten hold 3% to 4%. The sample taken for sequencing was PBMCs. Every receptor here comes from a female donor in good health and CMV-seropositive.

The CDR3 region has the DNA TGTGCCAGCAGTTACGGACGACAGGGGGAGGGTGGCTACACCTTC. Protein product: CASSYGRQGEGGYTF. This chain uses TRBV6-7 with TRBJ1-2; TRBD1 aligns across 9 bases. TRBV6-7 is placed among ORFs of uncertain function. This CDR3 contains 15 residues. V lost 2 bases to trimming and J lost 7 bases; unmatched junction nucleotides: 8.

The chain couples TRBV28 to TRBJ1-1, with 10 bases that match TRBD1. V shed 6 bases, J shed 3 bases, and the junction held 4 bases outside the gene matches. This CDR3 comprises 14 residues. Germline-derived CDR1 and CDR2 are MDHEN and SYDVKM. The CDR3 is CASRTTGGYTEAFF. Written as DNA, the CDR3 is TGTGCCAGCAGAACGACAGGGGGCTACACTGAAGCTTTCTTT.

The chain is built from TRBV28 and TRBJ2-1; 13 bases are shared with TRBD2. With V trimmed by 3 bases and J by 3 bases, 2 bases remained unmatched. The CDR3 sequence is 16 residues long. Germline CDR1 reads MDHEN; CDR2 reads SYDVKM. CDR3 loop: CASSLGLAGIYNEQFF. The CDR3, as DNA: TGTGCCAGCAGTTTGGGACTAGCGGGAATCTACAATGAGCAGTTCTTC.

This rearrangement joins TRBV6-5 to TRBJ2-7, with 10 bases identical to TRBD2. This CDR3 region has 16 residues. Unmatched junction bases numbered 11, after V lost 2 bases and J lost 7 bases. The germline V gene has CDR1 MNHEY and CDR2 SVGAGI. CDR3: CASSYEASGSLREQYF. In DNA, the CDR3 is TGTGCCAGCAGTTACGAGGCTAGCGGGAGCCTACGGGAGCAGTACTTC.

The V and J genes are TRBV5-6 and TRBJ2-7, with 8 bases lining up with TRBD1. V lost 4 bases to trimming and J lost 2 bases; unmatched junction nucleotides: 8. The CDR3 covers 15 residues. Germline loops: CDR1 SGHDT, CDR2 YYEEEE. CDR3 residues: CASSRDRGPPYEQYF. As DNA, the CDR3 is TGTGCCAGCAGCCGAGACAGGGGTCCTCCCTACGAGCAGTACTTC.

V gene TRBV11-2 combines with J gene TRBJ2-1; TRBD2 agrees at 10 bases. This CDR3 has 15 amino acids. V was clipped by 7 bases and J by 3 bases; unmatched bases: 6. Germline loops: CDR1 SGHAT, CDR2 FQNNGV. CDR3 loop: CASTLGLADYNEQFF. The CDR3 DNA follows: TGTGCCAGCACCCTCGGACTAGCGGACTACAATGAGCAGTTCTTC.

The rearrangement joins TRBV10-3 to TRBJ1-2; 8 bases fit TRBD1. V lost 7 bases to trimming and J lost 5 bases; unmatched junction nucleotides: 12. Per the germline V gene, CDR1 is ENHRY and CDR2 is SYGVKD. The CDR3 has 15 amino acids. CDR3 DNA: TGTGCCATCAATACAGGGACAGGCAATCCATATGGCTACACCTTC. It encodes CAINTGTGNPYGYTF.

This rearrangement joins TRBV7-9 to TRBJ1-1, with 8 bases identical to TRBD1. The CDR3 covers 16 residues. With 7 bases clipped from V and 1 base from J, the junction kept 11 bases outside the gene matches. Per the germline V gene, CDR1 is SEHNR and CDR2 is FQNEAQ (reference sequence). The CDR3: CASTGQGAVGNTEAFF. Here the CDR3 DNA reads TGTGCCAGCACTGGGCAGGGGGCTGTGGGGAACACTGAAGCTTTCTTT.

This clone was seen just once. This chain connects TRBV5-1 to TRBJ2-7, with TRBD2 matching 13 bases. The germline V gene encodes CDR1 SGHRS and CDR2 YFSETQ. The CDR3 contains 15 residues. V dropped 4 bases and J dropped 4; count of bases not matched to a gene: 5. This chain's CDR3 is CASSEGLAGTYEQYF. The DNA of the CDR3 is TGCGCCAGCAGCGAGGGACTAGCGGGGACGTACGAGCAGTACTTC.

This clone was recorded once. The chain employs TRBV9 and TRBJ2-1, with 8 bases fitting TRBD2. Germline V lookup: CDR1 SGDLS, CDR2 YYNGEE. After removal of 0 bases from V and 3 bases from J, the junction contained 11 bases not matched to a gene. The CDR3 has 18 residues. The CDR3 DNA reads TGTGCCAGCAGCGTAGCCCTCTCGGGAAGCGGGGGCTACAATGAGCAGTTCTTC. It codes for CASSVALSGSGGYNEQFF.

A single count supports this clone. This chain links TRBV11-2 with TRBJ1-1; 9 positions agree with TRBD1. This CDR3 contains 14 residues. Germline V gene data show CDR1 as SGHAT and CDR2 as FQNNGV. V was clipped by 1 base and J by 7 bases; unmatched bases: 4. CDR3 loop: CASSLGGTGYEAFF. The DNA of the CDR3 is TGTGCCAGCAGCTTAGGAGGGACAGGGTATGAAGCTTTCTTT.

A single count supports this clone. V and J are TRBV7-9 and TRBJ1-5; D might be TRBD1 (5 bases). The CDR3 has 17 residues. CDR1 SEHNR and CDR2 FQNEAQ come from the germline V gene (reference sequence). The V end lost 5 bases, the J end lost 2 bases, and 19 bases lay between the germline ends. The CDR3 nucleotides read TGTGCCAGCAGCCTATATCGGGGGGATGACGGCAATCAGCCCCAGCATTTT. This gives the protein CASSLYRGDDGNQPQHF. Based on the CDR3 plus reference TRBV7-9 and TRBJ1-5, the full variable domain is DTGVSQNPRHKITKRGQNVTFRCDPISEHNRLYWYRQTLGQGPEFLTYFQNEAQLEKSRLLSDRFSAERPKGSFSTLEIQRTEQGDSAMYLCASSLYRGDDGNQPQHFGDGTRLSIL.

The V gene is TRBV28, the J gene TRBJ2-7, with 8 bases identical to TRBD1. CDR3 length equals 18 residues. Germline values: CDR1 MDHEN, CDR2 SYDVKM. After removal of 3 bases from V and 0 bases from J, the junction contained 13 bases not matched to a gene. For the CDR3, the DNA is TGTGCCAGCAGTTTTCCCCTGACAGGGGACCCGACCTCCTACGAGCAGTACTTC. It encodes CASSFPLTGDPTSYEQYF.